Shown below are 2 T cell receptor beta chains from a single sample sequenced in a study of blood T cell repertoires in COVID-19. The data were produced by immunoSEQ multiplex PCR, yet TCRdb's version contains in-frame clones alone and is incomplete. The repertoire consists of 250,000 to 350,000 clones, with about 90% occurring once and the leading ten covering 2% to 3%. Input material: peripheral blood. The receptors shown here come from a man aged 18 to 35 with active or convalescent COVID-19.

The genes are TRBV7-8 and TRBJ1-6; TRBD1 agrees at 8 bases. The CDR3 is 12 residues long. Germline loops: CDR1 SGHVS, CDR2 FQNEAQ. V trimming: 5 bases; J trimming: 12 bases; junction bases outside the gene matches: 3. CDR3 sequence: CASSQGALPLHF. CDR3 sequence (DNA): TGTGCCAGCAGCCAGGGGGCTCTACCCCTCCACTTT.

The chain joins TRBV5-1 to TRBJ2-3; D remains ambiguous. V was clipped by 6 bases and J by 5 bases, with 13 bases between them. Germline assignment: CDR1 SGHRS and CDR2 YFSETQ. There are 13 residues in the CDR3. CDR3 sequence reads: CASMAVMGDTQYF. For the CDR3, the DNA is TGCGCCAGCATGGCGGTAATGGGAGATACGCAGTATTTT.